The table lists the clone carrying this TCR beta chain with many counts. Its antigen is as yet unknown. This record belongs to a study of human T cells and chemical hapten exposure. Study observations and caveats: Versus controls, significantly more large CDR3 similarity clusters arose from expanded TCRs.

Time point of the sample: patch test 1, 2 weeks after DPC sensitization. Noted treatment: therapeutic diphenylcyclopropenone sensitization with weekly scalp DPC. Each CDR3 protein gets one entry after TCRdb re-called the RACE reads with MiXCR. The data show roughly 160,000 distinct CDR3 sequences, approximately 14% seen once. Trimming took 7 bases from V and 3 from J, leaving 15 bases between them. Germline V gives CDR1 SQVTM, CDR2 ANQGSEA. The CDR3 is 13 residues long. This chain joins TRBV29-1 and TRBJ1-1; D uncertain. Material: whole blood, obtained in connection with sensitization to the hapten diphenylcyclopropenone (DPC). This sequence was found in a woman aged 25 to 39 with alopecia areata. Some clones in this sample may be carry-over from other donors' samples. CDR3 sequence: CSAQTFGDTEAFF. DNA of the CDR3: TGCAGCGCCCAGACCTTCGGGGACACTGAAGCTTTCTTT.